This passage covers 8 T cell receptor beta chains from one sample sequenced in a study of T-cell reconstitution after alpha-beta-depleted transplantation in children. Preparation of the TCRbeta library involved a method that used unique molecular identifiers. TCRdb fed the PCR reads into MiXCR, producing one record per CDR3 protein. The sample lists a few hundred thousand distinct CDR3 sequences, around 9.6% occurring once. The sequences come from PBMCs from the stem cell graft donor, collected from the stem cell graft. Receptors originate from a human donor who donated a stem cell graft to a child with acute lymphoblastic leukemia.

This clonotype was seen a handful of times. The chain uses TRBV10-1 and TRBJ2-5; 8 bases fit TRBD2. Germline V gives CDR1 WNHNN, CDR2 SYGVQD (reference sequence). The trim removed 2 bases at V and 6 bases at J, leaving 8 bases unmatched. The CDR3 sequence is 15 residues long. The CDR3 reads CASSEDSGGPKTQYF. The CDR3 DNA reads TGCGCCAGCAGTGAGGATTCGGGGGGGCCGAAGACCCAGTACTTC.

Ten or more counts support this clonotype. V and J are TRBV4-3 and TRBJ1-1; 8 nucleotides align to TRBD1. V was clipped by 1 base and J by 1 base; unmatched bases: 2. CDR1 is LGHNA, CDR2 YSLEER, per germline. CDR3 size: 15 residues. The chain's CDR3 is CASSQGTGTNTEAFF. In nucleotides, the CDR3 is TGCGCCAGCAGCCAAGGGACAGGGACGAACACTGAAGCTTTCTTT.

The sample holds many counts of this clonotype. The gene calls are TRBV5-1 and TRBJ2-7; D is possibly TRBD1 or TRBD2 (6 bases each). Germline-derived CDR1 and CDR2 are SGHRS and YFSETQ. This CDR3 is built from 15 residues. V was pared by 4 bases and J by 0 bases, with 14 bases between. DNA for the CDR3: TGCGCCAGCAGCCATGGGGGGCTTTACTCCTACGAGCAGTACTTC. This codes for CASSHGGLYSYEQYF. Supplemented by reference TRBV5-1 and TRBJ2-7, the full variable domain reads KAGVTQTPRYLIKTRGQQVTLSCSPISGHRSVSWYQQTPGQGLQFLFEYFSETQRNKGNFPGRFSGRQFSNSRSEMNVSTLELGDSALYLCASSHGGLYSYEQYFGPGTRLTVT.

This clonotype was seen ten or more times. V gene TRBV5-6 combines with J gene TRBJ2-5, with D tentatively TRBD2 (7 bases). Deletions cut 4 bases from V and 4 bases from J, with 14 bases between. CDR1 SGHDT and CDR2 YYEEEE come from the germline V gene. The CDR3 extends over 14 amino acids. The CDR3, as DNA: TGTGCCAGCAGCGACACGGGGGGCGTAGAGACCCAGTACTTC. Translating it yields CASSDTGGVETQYF.

This clonotype was picked up many times. The chain has TRBV5-6 and TRBJ2-7; D is unclear. The V end was cut by 0 bases, the J end by 6 bases, with 10 bases between. The CDR3 is made up of 13 amino acids. CDR1 is SGHDT, CDR2 YYEEEE, per germline. CDR3 sequence: CASSLGRIGEQYF. The CDR3 DNA reads as TGTGCCAGCAGCTTGGGGAGAATCGGCGAGCAGTACTTC.

This clonotype was counted ten times or more. The chain combines TRBV5-1 with TRBJ2-2, with no clear D. The CDR3 extends over 18 amino acids. Trimming left V 0 bases short and J 0 bases short, with 15 bases between. CDR1 and CDR2 (germline): SGHRS, YFSETQ. CDR3 loop: CASSLVAPTESNTGELFF. The CDR3 DNA is TGCGCCAGCAGCTTGGTGGCACCTACGGAGTCGAACACCGGGGAGCTGTTTTTT.

The rearrangement uses TRBV19 and TRBJ2-7, with D possibly TRBD2 on 6 matching bases. Germline V gene data show CDR1 as LNHDA and CDR2 as SQIVND (reference sequence). V was trimmed by 3 bases and J by 2 bases, leaving 23 bases between them. This CDR3 has 18 residues. The CDR3 DNA reads TGTGCCAGTAGTATTAGGGGCCCGGCCCACGGGGGAACCTACGAGCAGTACTTC. Translated, it gives CASSIRGPAHGGTYEQYF.

This clonotype showed up just a few times. The V and J genes are TRBV5-1 and TRBJ1-1; 7 bases agree with TRBD1. The CDR3 runs to 14 residues. J gave up 5 bases and V 3 bases, and 7 bases lay outside the gene matches. CDR1 is SGHRS and CDR2 is YFSETQ in the germline V gene. The CDR3 DNA is TGCGCCAGCAGCTCGGGAGACAGGGTTACTGAAGCTTTCTTT. It codes for CASSSGDRVTEAFF.